Each of the 8 T cell receptor beta chains below was sequenced from the same sample in a study of response to subunit inactivated influenza vaccine. A single record per CDR3 protein comes from TCRdb applying MiXCR to the RT-PCR reads. In the table there are roughly 790,000 distinct CDR3 sequences, around 21% of which are singletons. Sequencing was performed on PBMCs from blood, taken less than 6 days after vaccination. These receptors all stem from a man between 50 and 59 years old who received an inactivated influenza vaccine.

Remarks on this clonotype: Likely a read error: the CDR3 ends without its conserved phenylalanine or tryptophan. This chain joins TRBV20-1 and TRBJ2-5; D remains ambiguous. The CDR3 loop spans 12 amino acids. The germline V gene encodes CDR1 DFQATT and CDR2 SNEGSKA (reference sequence). Between the trimmed V and J ends, which lost 3 bases and 5 bases, there was a span of 10 bases. The DNA of the CDR3 is TGCAGTGCTAGTCGCAGATCGGAGACCCAGTACTAC. This sequence encodes CSASRRSETQYY.

This clonotype was picked up one time. The chain joins TRBV3-1 to TRBJ1-1; 8 bases map to TRBD1. Germline CDR1 LGHDT, CDR2 YNNKEL (reference sequence). CDR3 size: 15 residues. The ends lost 5 bases at V and 1 base at J; junction bases unmatched: 6. The CDR3 bases are TGTGCCAGCAGCTCCTGGACAGGGAGGAACACTGAAGCTTTCTTT. It specifies CASSSWTGRNTEAFF.

This clonotype was recorded a few times. The V gene is TRBV4-3, the J gene TRBJ2-2, with D possibly matching TRBD1 (6 bases). This CDR3 has 14 residues. The germline V and J ends were trimmed by 6 bases and 5 bases, with 13 bases remaining between them. Germline V gene sequence: CDR1 LGHNA, CDR2 YSLEER. This chain's CDR3 is CASSHRVATGELFF. For the CDR3, the DNA is TGCGCCAGCAGTCACAGGGTTGCAACCGGGGAGCTGTTTTTT.

This clonotype has only a few counts. V gene TRBV9 combines with J gene TRBJ2-1; D is ambiguous. Germline V lookup: CDR1 SGDLS, CDR2 YYNGEE. There are 15 residues in the CDR3. Trimming removed 0 bases at V and 6 bases at J, with 13 bases between. This chain's CDR3 is CASSVGGTVVNEQFF. The CDR3 nucleotides read TGTGCCAGCAGCGTAGGCGGAACGGTTGTCAATGAGCAGTTCTTC.

The chain links TRBV5-1 to TRBJ2-7; D unclear. V was trimmed by 4 bases and J by 3 bases, leaving 11 bases between them. The length of the CDR3 is 13 residues. Germline CDR1 SGHRS, CDR2 YFSETQ. CDR3 amino acids: CASSADNRYEQYF. The CDR3 DNA follows: TGCGCCAGCAGCGCTGACAACCGCTACGAGCAGTACTTC.

This clonotype was observed a few times. CDR3 residues: CSVGTLETQYF. DNA for the CDR3: TGCAGCGTTGGGACATTAGAGACCCAGTACTTC. V and J are TRBV29-1 and TRBJ2-5, with a weak D call TRBD1 (5 bases). From germline, CDR1 is SQVTM and CDR2 ANQGSEA. V shed 4 bases and J shed 4 bases, with 7 bases lying between them. There are 11 residues in the CDR3.

This clonotype has more than one count but fewer than ten. J is TRBJ2-5 and V is TRBV24-1; weak D call: TRBD1 (5 bases). This CDR3 has 15 amino acids. Germline CDR1 is KGHDR and CDR2 is SFDVKD. V gave up 4 bases and J gave up 2 bases, with 13 bases separating them. The CDR3: CATSDPTGLQETQYF. The CDR3 DNA reads TGTGCCACCAGTGACCCCACAGGATTACAAGAGACCCAGTACTTC.

The rearrangement uses TRBV9 and TRBJ2-1, with 7 bases matching TRBD2. The CDR3 covers 12 residues. Germline lookup yields CDR1 SGDLS and CDR2 YYNGEE. V shed 0 bases and J 11 bases; nucleotides not matched to a gene: 2. The CDR3 is CASSVGEGQQFF. The CDR3, as DNA: TGTGCCAGCAGCGTAGGGGAGGGGCAGCAGTTCTTC.